Listed below are T cell receptor beta chains from one sample, sequenced in a study of T cell changes during pregnancy in multiple sclerosis. Only in-frame clones appear in the TCRdb table, and some are missing; sequencing was by immunoSEQ multiplex PCR. The repertoire includes some 94,000 clones, roughly nine tenths of them detected once, and approximately 1.5% sits in the top ten. Sequencing used peripheral blood, obtained in the first trimester of pregnancy. The receptors were gathered from a female donor with multiple sclerosis, enrolled in a pregnancy study. The CDR3 runs from the conserved cysteine through the conserved F or W.

v_gene,CDR3aa
TRBV15,CATSRVRDYISGELFF
TRBV7-2,CASSVDRGRNYGYTF
TRBV19,CASRDRGTKNIQYF
TRBV9,CASSVVPSGGEQFF
TRBV20-1,CSARVGPPQFF
TRBV18,CASSQDRESYTF
TRBV11-2,CASSPDLLSSYEQYF
TRBV5-1,CASSLRWAGSYEQYF
TRBV11-1,CASKTGGARETQYF
TRBV4-1,CASSQSTGYGYTF
TRBV7-2,CASSLDSGAIYEQYF
TRBV7-9,CASSLAMGARDYGYTF
TRBV28,CASSRSGTGTLSYEQYF
TRBV27,CASSLTSALREQFF
TRBV11-2,CASRALAESFYEQYF
TRBV4-1,CASSQPTVASYEQYF
TRBV21-1,CASSKAPNLGTVIRNQPQHF
TRBV18,CASSHRRGNTDTQYF
TRBV11-3,CASSFYQETQYF
TRBV4-3,CASSQAARSRTEAFF
TRBV4-3,CASSQDRGNFGGELFF
TRBV5-6,CASSLGWSNEKLFF
TRBV15,CATSRSLGGQETQYF
TRBV4-1,CASSQDPPGLDEKLFF
TRBV7-9,CASSLGALGTNEKLFF
TRBV28,CASRIQGANDHF
TRBV27,CASSFMAGVSYEQYF
TRBV29-1,CSAAGQGQPQHF
TRBV20-1,CSSRTGNGYTF
TRBV6-1,CASNPQGDGNQPQHF
TRBV29-1,CSVGGGNGYTF
TRBV6-5,CASSYSTGSMNTEAFF
TRBV5-1,CATNSGSPSTGELFF
TRBV6-5,CASNLAGSYNEQFF
TRBV5-4,CASSSFLGQPNTGELFF
TRBV6-6,CASRDPGQGFGYTF
TRBV6-4,CASSVLQGAEAFF
TRBV7-9,CASSPRGTGELFF
TRBV10-3,CAISEMTGSEQYF
TRBV19,CASRASSNQPQHF
TRBV11-2,CASSLGQGGYEQYF
TRBV27,CASSLLAGSPAGELFF
TRBV7-9,CASSLGPGTRSTDTQYF
TRBV2,CASTSRRPLGGNQPQHF
TRBV30,CAWSSQQGVKLFF
TRBV29-1,CSAEATFQETQYF
TRBV7-2,CASSSPRWSSYNEQFF
TRBV15,CATSRGRQGAKETQYF
TRBV7-9,CASSSSNGGDTQYF
TRBV28,CASRFRQGAPLF